This T cell receptor beta chain originates from a study of response to subunit inactivated influenza vaccine. TCRdb recomputed calls from the RT-PCR reads with MiXCR, one row per CDR3 protein. The table has some 570,000 distinct CDR3 sequences, approximately 10% seen once. Germline CDR1 SGHKS, CDR2 YYEKEE (reference sequence). Trimming cost V 0 bases and J 3 bases; bases outside gene matches: 6. The CDR3 has 15 amino acids. The sample was also linked to a second study, of T cells expressing NK-cell markers. That work states: Beta-chain TCR cDNA was generated via 5'RACE template switching with UMIs. Repertoire data for TCR beta were derived from sorted T cells (CD3+CD56+NKG2C+, CD3+CD56+NKG2C- and CD3+CD56-NKG2C+). Within the sequenced cohort of eight donors, seven exhibited HCMV seropositivity and one was seronegative. About six donors carried dominant NKG2C+ clonotypes that made up roughly 1.0-7.0% of their CD8+ T cells.

The genes are TRBV5-5 and TRBJ2-7, with TRBD1 matching over 7 bases. The sequences come from PBMCs from blood, collected on the day of vaccination. This sequence was found in a man aged 50-59 years who received an inactivated influenza vaccine. CDR3: CASSLEGQTYYEQYF. CDR3 nucleotides: TGTGCCAGCAGCTTGGAGGGACAGACTTACTACGAGCAGTACTTC. Drawing the rest from reference TRBV5-5 and TRBJ2-7, the complete variable domain is DAGVTQSPTHLIKTRGQQVTLRCSPISGHKSVSWYQQVLGQGPQFIFQYYEKEERGRGNFPDRFSARQFPNYSSELNVNALLLGDSALYLCASSLEGQTYYEQYFGPGTRLTVT.